The 8 T cell receptor beta chains reported below all come from one sample, sequenced in a study of breast tumors, draining lymph nodes, adjacent tissues. TCRdb re-derived calls from the multiplex PCR reads in MiXCR, one entry per CDR3 protein. The repertoire holds around 190,000 distinct CDR3 sequences, 25% to 40% seen once, with approximately 4.3% in the top ten. Samples came from axillary lymph nodes draining the breast cancer. Sequences were obtained from axillary lymph node tissue. The receptors here all came from a female donor with breast cancer. Some clones in this sample may be carry-over from other donors' samples.

This clonotype was recorded many times. The V and J genes are TRBV12-3 or TRBV12-4 and TRBJ2-7; D is ambiguous. V was trimmed by 3 bases and J by 2 bases, leaving 8 bases between them. The CDR3 consists of 13 residues. CDR3: CASSFTNTYEQYF. CDR3 nucleotide sequence: TGTGCCAGCAGTTTCACTAACACCTACGAGCAGTACTTC.

With regard to this clonotype: This may be a read error: a much more frequent sequence differs by one nucleotide. The V and J genes are TRBV6-5 and TRBJ2-3; D uncertain. CDR3 length: 14 amino acids. Germline V CDR1 and CDR2: MNHEY, SVGAGI. Trimming took off 5 bases at V and 2 bases at J, with 11 bases between the two ends. The CDR3 region is CASSHGPLTDTQYF. The CDR3 bases are TGTGCCAGCAGTCACGGACCGCTCACAGATACGCAGTATTTT.

The table lists this clonotype with a count of one. The J gene is TRBJ2-2, the V gene TRBV7-9, with no clear D. Trimming cost V 6 bases and J 5 bases, with 13 bases left between them. This CDR3 has 14 amino acids. Germline lookup yields CDR1 SEHNR and CDR2 FQNEAQ (reference sequence). The CDR3 reads CASSLEIVTGELFF. The CDR3 DNA reads TGTGCCAGCAGTTTGGAGATAGTTACCGGGGAGCTGTTTTTT. Full variable domain (rest looked up from reference TRBV7-9 and TRBJ2-2): DTGVSQNPRHKITKRGQNVTFRCDPISEHNRLYWYRQTLGQGPEFLTYFQNEAQLEKSRLLSDRFSAERPKGSFSTLEIQRTEQGDSAMYLCASSLEIVTGELFFGEGSRLTVL.

This clonotype has at least ten counts. This sequence joins TRBV2 and TRBJ2-2; 11 bases are a match to TRBD2. Per germline, CDR1 SNHLY and CDR2 FYNNEI. The CDR3 spans 16 residues. The J segment lost 3 bases and the V segment lost 4 bases, leaving 4 bases of the junction unmatched. CDR3 in DNA: TGTGCCAGCAGTGCCCGGACTAGCGGGTACACCGGGGAGCTGTTTTTT. Translated: CASSARTSGYTGELFF.

V gene TRBV2 combines with J gene TRBJ2-5; D unresolved. The CDR3 totals 16 residues. Germline CDR1 SNHLY, CDR2 FYNNEI. The V and J ends lost 4 bases and 3 bases respectively, with 18 bases between them. DNA of the CDR3: TGTGCCAGCAGTGCTAGAGACCCCTTCAGTAAAGAGACCCAGTACTTC. Translating gives CASSARDPFSKETQYF.

There are many counts of this clonotype. As DNA, the CDR3 is TGTGCCAGTAGTATAACAGGGGGCACAGATACGCAGTATTTT. As protein: CASSITGGTDTQYF. The rearrangement joins TRBV19 to TRBJ2-3; 7 nucleotides match TRBD1. In germline, CDR1 is LNHDA, CDR2 SQIVND (reference sequence). This CDR3 region has 14 residues. The V gene end was trimmed by 2 bases and the J gene end by 1 base; junction bases not matched to a gene: 0.

This clonotype was found many times. J is TRBJ2-1 and V is TRBV12-3 or TRBV12-4; 9 bases are shared with TRBD2. The V segment lost 1 base and the J segment 4 bases; nucleotides outside the gene matches: 8. The CDR3 sequence is 17 residues long. The CDR3 here is CASSLGGRAGNYNEQFF. Written as DNA, the CDR3 is TGTGCCAGCAGTTTAGGCGGGAGGGCCGGTAATTACAATGAGCAGTTCTTC.

The table lists this clonotype with a few counts. The chain carries TRBV12-1 and TRBJ1-5; the D segment call TRBD1 is taken from the table without a DNA check. TRBV12-1 is annotated as a pseudogene. There are 18 residues in the CDR3. CDR3 DNA sequence: TGTGCCAGCAGCCTCACCGGGACAGGGAGTATGTGCAATCAGCCCCAGCATTTT. This codes for CASSLTGTGSMCNQPQHF.